Described below is a single T cell receptor beta chain sequence and its context. At one of its ends the junction is not consistent with the germline gene, which may arise from a read error. The record originates from a study of tumor-infiltrating lymphocytes in primary liver carcinoma. This CDR3 has 13 residues. Germline assignment: CDR1 MNHEY and CDR2 SVGAGI. From about 19-30 mg of unsorted bulk tissue, DNA and RNA were co-extracted together. Patients diagnosed with primary liver carcinoma received treatment through surgical resection. Priming with a constant-region primer yielded TCR beta cDNA from approximately 500 ng total RNA. Slightly modified ARM-PCR with three nested multiplex PCR rounds yielded TCR beta libraries. A C-beta reverse primer was combined with TRBV1-TRBV30 forward primers in the first two PCR rounds, and each round had 10 cycles. MiXCR, run by TCRdb on the multiplex PCR reads, gives a single entry per CDR3 protein. The data show 55,000 or so distinct CDR3 sequences, with 71% seen just once and just over 55% held by the top ten.

Sample: liver tumor tissue from sampling region 2. As to subset: tumor region T2, inferior pole. The sequence derives from a man aged 40-49 years with primary liver carcinoma and hepatitis B virus infection. The chain combines TRBV6-5 with TRBJ1-2; 7 positions match TRBD1. CDR3 region: CAGSYGQEGRYAF. CDR3 sequence (DNA): TGTGCTGGCAGTTACGGACAGGAAGGACGCTACGCCTTC.